The 7 T cell receptor beta chains presented below share a single source sample, sequenced in a study of OX40 agonist ivuxolimab in advanced cancers. Method: immunoSEQ multiplex PCR; TCRdb's copy keeps in-frame clones and lacks some. The sample records 81,000 or so clones, roughly 89% being singletons. The sample here was CD4+ or CD8+ T cells sorted from blood, taken in a trial of the OX40 agonist ivuxolimab. These receptors were obtained from an adult with an advanced solid tumor such as melanoma, head and neck, liver or kidney cancer.

A few counts support this clone. The chain couples TRBV6-5 to TRBJ1-1; weak D call: TRBD1 (6 bases). V shed 2 bases and J shed 3 bases, with 16 bases lying between them. The CDR3 is 16 residues long. CDR1 is MNHEY, CDR2 SVGAGI, per germline. CDR3 sequence reads: CASSYLSNRVDTEAFF. CDR3 nucleotides: TGTGCCAGCAGTTACCTATCCAACAGGGTGGACACTGAAGCTTTCTTT.

The chain carries TRBV7-9 and TRBJ2-7; D is undetermined. The CDR3 is 12 residues long. Trimming took off 2 bases at V and 4 bases at J, with 6 bases between the two ends. Looked up from germline, CDR1 is SEHNR and CDR2 is FQNEAQ (reference sequence). The CDR3: CASSLSGYEQYF. CDR3 nucleotide sequence: TGTGCCAGCAGCTTATCGGGTTACGAGCAGTACTTC.

The chain is built from TRBV5-4 and TRBJ1-5; D uncertain. The CDR3 extends over 13 amino acids. Trimming left V 4 bases short and J 9 bases short, with 14 bases between. CDR1 and CDR2 (germline): SGHNT, YYREEE (reference sequence). CDR3 sequence: CASSTRAGGPQHF. For the CDR3, the DNA is TGTGCCAGCAGCACACGAGCCGGCGGGCCCCAGCATTTT.

J is TRBJ1-2 and V is TRBV6-6; D is unclear. The V and J ends lost 8 bases and 3 bases respectively, with 16 bases between them. CDR1 is MNHNY, CDR2 SVGAGI, per germline (reference sequence). There are 14 residues in the CDR3. Here the CDR3 DNA reads TGTGCCAGCCTAATTGATCCAGACTACTATGGCTACACCTTC. This encodes CASLIDPDYYGYTF.

This rearrangement joins TRBV25-1 to TRBJ2-3; D gene ambiguous. Germline CDR1 reads MGHDK; CDR2 reads SYGVNS. This CDR3 has 11 residues. Trimming removed 8 bases from V and 4 bases from J, with 7 bases in between. The CDR3 DNA is TGTGCCAGCCACGACTCAGATACGCAGTATTTT. This sequence encodes CASHDSDTQYF.

The rearrangement links TRBV28 to TRBJ2-3; no definite D call. V was pared by 7 bases and J by 4 bases, with 9 bases between. The CDR3 covers 12 residues. The germline V gene has CDR1 MDHEN and CDR2 SYDVKM. The CDR3 spells CASTSGADTQYF. CDR3 nucleotides: TGTGCCAGCACCTCTGGGGCAGATACGCAGTATTTT.

The gene calls are TRBV5-4 and TRBJ2-3; no definite D call. CDR1 and CDR2 from the germline V gene are SGHNT and YYREEE (reference sequence). V was pared by 0 bases and J by 0 bases, with 11 bases between. This CDR3 has 16 residues. The CDR3 sequence: CASSLGPRASTDTQYF. CDR3 DNA sequence: TGTGCCAGCAGCTTGGGACCGAGAGCGAGCACAGATACGCAGTATTTT.